These 29 T cell receptor beta chains share one sample of origin, sequenced in a study of cytomegalovirus exposure and HLA in healthy donors. The study ran its PCR with 60 Vbeta and 13 Jbeta primers. Libraries were prepared by immunoSEQ multiplex PCR; TCRdb keeps only in-frame clonotypes and omits some of them. The sample contains some 100,000 clones, about three quarters of which appear only once. Source material: PBMCs. These receptor sequences come from a female donor in good health and CMV-seronegative.

This clone came up a few times. CDR3 in DNA: TGTGCCAGCAGTGATACCTACAGACATAGCAATCAGCCCCAGCATTTT. Translated: CASSDTYRHSNQPQHF. The J gene is TRBJ1-5, the V gene TRBV6-4; D unclear. CDR1 is MRHNA and CDR2 is SNTAGT in the germline V gene. The CDR3 extends over 16 amino acids. V lost 3 bases and J 0 bases, leaving 12 bases between the germline ends.

The rearrangement links TRBV18 to TRBJ2-5; 10 nucleotides line up with TRBD2. The J segment lost 0 bases and the V segment lost 2 bases, leaving 3 bases of the junction unmatched. The CDR3 is 16 amino acids. Germline V gene sequence: CDR1 KGHSH, CDR2 LQKENI. CDR3: CASSPRSGGDQETQYF. CDR3 bases: TGTGCCAGCTCACCAAGAAGCGGGGGGGACCAAGAGACCCAGTACTTC.

The chain recombines TRBV7-8 with TRBJ2-1; no definite D call. Trimming left V 5 bases short and J 1 base short, with 3 bases between. Germline loops: CDR1 SGHVS, CDR2 FQNEAQ. This CDR3 spans 12 amino acids. In DNA, the CDR3 is TGTGCCAGCAGCCCTTCCTACAATGAGCAGTTCTTC. Encoded protein: CASSPSYNEQFF.

The V and J genes are TRBV5-1 and TRBJ1-2; D not resolved. Germline assignment: CDR1 SGHRS and CDR2 YFSETQ. The V end lost 1 base, the J end lost 5 bases, and 18 bases lay between the germline ends. The CDR3 is made up of 16 amino acids. CDR3 bases: TGCGCCAGCAGCTTGAGGGAAAGGGAGTCTGGATATGGCTACACCTTC. Amino acids: CASSLRERESGYGYTF.

This rearrangement joins TRBV29-1 to TRBJ1-6; weak D call: TRBD1 (5 bases). Deletions cut 3 bases from V and 0 bases from J, with 12 bases between. CDR3 size: 16 residues. Germline assignment: CDR1 SQVTM and CDR2 ANQGSEA. CDR3 loop: CSVEARVSSYNSPLHF. CDR3 in DNA: TGCAGCGTTGAGGCCAGGGTAAGCTCCTATAATTCACCCCTCCACTTT.

Concerning this clone: At one end the junction does not follow the germline gene, possibly because of a read error. The J gene is TRBJ2-1, the V gene TRBV5-1; TRBD1 agrees at 11 bases. The length of the CDR3 is 14 residues. Germline CDR1 is SGHRS and CDR2 is YFSETQ. Here the CDR3 reads CASSLVGGQGEGIF. The CDR3 bases are TGCGCCAGCAGCTTGGTAGGGGGACAGGGGGAGGGGATCTTC.

This clone was counted once. The chain links TRBV7-9 to TRBJ1-2; D not certain. CDR3 length equals 15 residues. The germline V gene has CDR1 SEHNR and CDR2 FQNEAQ (reference sequence). Trimming shortened V by 3 bases and J by 4 bases, and 15 bases separated the two germline ends. CDR3 region: CASSFVNSFGYGYTF. In nucleotides, the CDR3 is TGTGCCAGCAGCTTCGTCAACTCCTTCGGCTATGGCTACACCTTC.

The chain couples TRBV2 to TRBJ2-1; D is possibly TRBD2 (7 bases). The CDR3 contains 14 residues. CDR1 and CDR2 (germline): SNHLY, FYNNEI. Trimming shortened V by 8 bases and J by 4 bases, and 15 bases separated the two germline ends. The CDR3 bases are TGTGCCAGCGGGGGGGCGGGGACGTACAATGAGCAGTTCTTC. This sequence encodes CASGGAGTYNEQFF. The full variable domain, with the rest looked up from reference TRBV2 and TRBJ2-1, is EPEVTQTPSHQVTQMGQEVILRCVPISNHLYFYWYRQILGQKVEFLVSFYNNEISEKSEIFDDQFSVERPDGSNFTLKIRSTKLEDSAMYFCASGGAGTYNEQFFGPGTRLTVL.

In its sample, this clone was seen once. The rearrangement joins TRBV7-8 to TRBJ1-4; D is ambiguous. Germline CDR1 is SGHVS and CDR2 is FQNEAQ. The CDR3 has 17 amino acids. V lost 6 bases and J 0 bases, leaving 17 bases between the germline ends. DNA of the CDR3: TGTGCCAGCAGTCCACAAAAAACCATAACAACTAATGAAAAACTGTTTTTT. It specifies CASSPQKTITTNEKLFF.

This chain connects TRBV5-6 to TRBJ2-2; D gene unclear. V lost 3 bases, J lost 1 base, and 4 bases lay in between. This CDR3 comprises 13 residues. CDR1 SGHDT and CDR2 YYEEEE come from the germline V gene. CDR3 nucleotide sequence: TGTGCCAGCAGCTCAGGGAACACCGGGGAGCTGTTTTTT. It yields the protein CASSSGNTGELFF. Variable domain in full (rest from reference TRBV5-6 and TRBJ2-2): DAGVTQSPTHLIKTRGQQVTLRCSPKSGHDTVSWYQQALGQGPQFIFQYYEEEERQRGNFPDRFSGHQFPNYSSELNVNALLLGDSALYLCASSSGNTGELFFGEGSRLTVL.

The V and J genes are TRBV5-1 and TRBJ2-7, with D perhaps TRBD1 (8 bases). V was pared by 4 bases and J by 6 bases, with 17 bases between. The CDR3 loop spans 14 amino acids. Germline CDR1 SGHRS, CDR2 YFSETQ. The CDR3 region is CASSLGQGGGEQYF. CDR3 coding DNA: TGCGCCAGCAGCCTCGGACAGGGAGGGGGCGAGCAGTACTTC.

V and J are TRBV7-6 and TRBJ1-2; 9 nucleotides align to TRBD1. This CDR3 region has 15 residues. The germline gives CDR1 SGHVS, CDR2 FNYEAQ. The V and J ends lost 1 base and 6 bases, in that order; junction bases with no gene match: 6. The CDR3, as DNA: TGTGCCAGCAGCTTAGGTGGACAGGGGAAGGATGGCTACACCTTC. Translated, it gives CASSLGGQGKDGYTF.

V and J are TRBV4-3 and TRBJ1-2, with D perhaps matching TRBD1 (6 bases). V was pared by 4 bases and J by 5 bases, with 17 bases between. This CDR3 has 15 residues. CDR1 and CDR2 (germline): LGHNA, YSLEER. The CDR3 coding sequence is TGCGCCAGCAGCCCCGTTAAGGGGGTAAGGTATGGCTACACCTTC. It encodes CASSPVKGVRYGYTF.

V and J are TRBV4-3 and TRBJ2-2; tentative D call: TRBD1 (6 bases). Trimming left V 3 bases short and J 0 bases short, with 14 bases between. Looked up from germline, CDR1 is LGHNA and CDR2 is YSLEER. The CDR3 is 17 residues long. This CDR3 is CASSQDTGSSNTGELFF. The CDR3 coding sequence is TGCGCCAGCAGCCAGGATACAGGGTCCTCGAACACCGGGGAGCTGTTTTTT.

This chain joins TRBV7-8 and TRBJ2-7; TRBD2 agrees at 8 bases. CDR3 length equals 17 residues. V shed 5 bases and J 0 bases; nucleotides not matched to a gene: 12. CDR1 and CDR2 (germline): SGHVS, FQNEAQ. For the CDR3, the DNA is TGTGCCAGCAGCCTCCGGGTGGGCGGGGGGAGCTCCTACGAGCAGTACTTC. It translates to CASSLRVGGGSSYEQYF. The full variable domain, its missing parts supplied by reference TRBV7-8 and TRBJ2-7, is GAGVSQSPRYKVAKRGQDVALRCDPISGHVSLFWYQQALGQGPEFLTYFQNEAQLDKSGLPSDRFFAERPEGSVSTLKIQRTQQEDSAVYLCASSLRVGGGSSYEQYFGPGTRLTVT.

V is TRBV28 and J is TRBJ1-2, with 8 bases identical to TRBD1. In germline, CDR1 is MDHEN, CDR2 SYDVKM. Germline trimming cut 5 bases from V and 4 bases from J; bases unmatched to any gene: 9. This CDR3 has 15 amino acids. The CDR3 is CASSIRQGTTYGYTF. CDR3 nucleotide sequence: TGTGCCAGCAGTATCAGACAGGGGACAACCTATGGCTACACCTTC.

This clone came up once. The chain joins TRBV29-1 to TRBJ2-5; possibly TRBD2 for D (6 bases). Germline CDR1 and CDR2: SQVTM and ANQGSEA. Trimming removed 4 bases from V and 3 bases from J, with 9 bases in between. This CDR3 has 12 residues. CDR3 in DNA: TGCAGCGTTGTTCCGGGGGAAGAGACCCAGTACTTC. It translates to CSVVPGEETQYF.

The chain employs TRBV2 and TRBJ2-5, with 8 positions matching TRBD2. The CDR3 extends over 16 amino acids. V dropped 1 base and J dropped 3; count of bases not matched to a gene: 7. Germline V gene lookup returns CDR1 SNHLY and CDR2 FYNNEI. CDR3 sequence reads: CASSEGSAGGEETQYF. The CDR3 bases are TGTGCCAGCAGTGAAGGGTCTGCGGGGGGTGAAGAGACCCAGTACTTC. The whole variable domain, filled in from reference TRBV2 and TRBJ2-5, reads EPEVTQTPSHQVTQMGQEVILRCVPISNHLYFYWYRQILGQKVEFLVSFYNNEISEKSEIFDDQFSVERPDGSNFTLKIRSTKLEDSAMYFCASSEGSAGGEETQYFGPGTRLLVL.

The CDR3 is CASSSDRVIDEQYF. In DNA form, the CDR3 reads TGCGCCAGCAGCTCTGACAGGGTCATAGACGAGCAGTACTTC. The V gene is TRBV5-1, the J gene TRBJ2-5; 7 bases line up with TRBD1. The better agreement between TRBJ2-7 and the DNA end casts doubt on the J call. CDR3 length: 14 amino acids. Germline lookup yields CDR1 SGHRS and CDR2 YFSETQ.

This sequence joins TRBV27 and TRBJ1-1; the D gene is possibly TRBD1 (5 bases). CDR1 and CDR2 (germline): MNHEY, SMNVEV (reference sequence). With 0 bases removed from V and 6 bases from J, the gap between germline ends came to 8 bases. The CDR3 runs 13 residues. CDR3 DNA sequence: TGTGCCAGCAGTTTATCGACAGAGGCTGAAGCTTTCTTT. This sequence encodes CASSLSTEAEAFF.

The chain couples TRBV15 to TRBJ1-1; D may be TRBD1 (5 bases). The ends were cut back, 0 bases at V and 3 bases at J, with 11 bases in the middle. Germline V CDR1 and CDR2: LNHNV, YYDKDF (reference sequence). The length of the CDR3 is 15 residues. The CDR3 coding sequence is TGTGCCACCAGCAGAGATCCAGGGTTCTACACTGAAGCTTTCTTT. It codes for CATSRDPGFYTEAFF.

The chain employs TRBV19 and TRBJ2-5, with 7 bases matching TRBD1. The trim removed 5 bases at V and 7 bases at J, leaving 16 bases unmatched. The V gene's germline CDR1 is LNHDA and CDR2 SQIVND (reference sequence). CDR3 length equals 16 residues. The CDR3 protein is CASSADRVGGFRTQYF. The CDR3 DNA is TGTGCCAGTAGTGCCGACAGGGTTGGTGGTTTCAGGACCCAGTACTTC.

This clone came up a few times. The V call is TRBV6-5, the J call TRBJ1-5; the D gene is possibly TRBD1 (5 bases). The CDR3 consists of 15 residues. Looked up from germline, CDR1 is MNHEY and CDR2 is SVGAGI. With 0 bases removed from V and 0 bases from J, the gap between germline ends came to 6 bases. CDR3 region: CASSYSGDSNQPQHF. The CDR3 nucleotides are TGTGCCAGCAGTTACTCAGGGGATAGCAATCAGCCCCAGCATTTT.

This clone was seen just once. The rearrangement uses TRBV7-2 and TRBJ2-7, with TRBD1 identical over 7 bases. After removal of 4 bases from V and 4 bases from J, the junction contained 7 bases not matched to a gene. The germline gives CDR1 SGHTA, CDR2 FQGNSA. The CDR3 extends over 14 amino acids. Here the CDR3 DNA reads TGTGCCAGCAGCTCCCAGGGGGACCTGTACGAGCAGTACTTC. Translation: CASSSQGDLYEQYF.

This clone was observed once. This chain uses TRBV11-2 with TRBJ1-4; no definite D call. Germline V gene sequence: CDR1 SGHAT, CDR2 FQNNGV. Trimming left V 1 base short and J 5 bases short, with 17 bases between. The length of the CDR3 is 17 residues. The CDR3 DNA follows: TGTGCCAGCAGCTTAGGACTTTACGGCGGTATGAATGAAAAACTGTTTTTT. Translating gives CASSLGLYGGMNEKLFF.

This clone was found a few times. The chain recombines TRBV10-3 with TRBJ2-2; the match to TRBD1 covers 7 bases. V gave up 6 bases and J gave up 5 bases; unmatched junction bases: 9. The CDR3 covers 15 residues. Germline assignment: CDR1 ENHRY and CDR2 SYGVKD. The CDR3, as DNA: TGTGCCATCAGAACAGGGGATGGGTGGACCGGGGAGCTGTTTTTT. Protein product: CAIRTGDGWTGELFF.

This chain joins TRBV29-1 and TRBJ1-2; TRBD1 matches 7 bases. CDR1 and CDR2 from the germline V gene are SQVTM and ANQGSEA. CDR3 length: 15 amino acids. The junction had 16 bases not matched to a gene; V was cut back by 6 bases and J by 6 bases. Here the CDR3 DNA reads TGCAGCGTGGCCCTCACAGGGGTGGACACGAATGGCTACACCTTC. Translating gives CSVALTGVDTNGYTF.

The genes are TRBV2 and TRBJ2-1; tentative D call: TRBD1 (6 bases). Trimming took off 8 bases at V and 9 bases at J, with 14 bases between the two ends. CDR1 is SNHLY, CDR2 FYNNEI, per germline. This CDR3 spans 12 amino acids. CDR3: CASFAGVGEQFF. CDR3 bases: TGTGCCAGCTTCGCAGGGGTGGGTGAGCAGTTCTTC.

The V and J genes are TRBV6-6 and TRBJ2-1; D possibly corresponds to TRBD2 (7 bases). The CDR3 consists of 15 residues. V lost 4 bases and J lost 4, with 14 bases in between. The germline CDR1 and CDR2 sequences are MNHNY and SVGAGI (reference sequence). CDR3 amino acids: CASSSQRGAYNEQFF. The CDR3 DNA follows: TGTGCCAGCAGTTCTCAACGGGGGGCTTACAATGAGCAGTTCTTC.